This T cell receptor beta chain derives from a study of post-analysis software for immune sequencing data. Study background: Recorded subtypes: relapsing-remitting, secondary progressive, progressive-relapsing; some patients unannotated. Findings and limits, study-wide: Analysis by F measure revealed that same-batch samples clustered strongly together. Controls' normalized Chao1 diversity significantly exceeded that of multiple sclerosis patients.

In this sample, this clonotype turned up many times. Its antigen remains unknown. Prepared libraries of TCR beta cDNA carried unique molecular identifiers. A population of roughly 0.95 to 10 million T cells gave rise to about half a million cDNA molecules. From the PCR reads, TCRdb called clonotypes with MiXCR, one entry per CDR3 protein. The sample lists under 650,000 distinct CDR3 sequences; roughly 40% were seen once. This TCR was recovered from a girl aged 5-17 years with multiple sclerosis. The sequenced sample was blood.

CDR3 sequence (DNA): TGTGCCAGCAGAGAGCGGGGACCCTACGAGCAGTACTTC. Translated: CASRERGPYEQYF. The chain couples TRBV6-5 to TRBJ2-7; 7 bases fit TRBD2. Unmatched junction bases numbered 4, after V lost 6 bases and J lost 2 bases. Germline lookup yields CDR1 MNHEY and CDR2 SVGAGI. The CDR3 covers 13 residues.